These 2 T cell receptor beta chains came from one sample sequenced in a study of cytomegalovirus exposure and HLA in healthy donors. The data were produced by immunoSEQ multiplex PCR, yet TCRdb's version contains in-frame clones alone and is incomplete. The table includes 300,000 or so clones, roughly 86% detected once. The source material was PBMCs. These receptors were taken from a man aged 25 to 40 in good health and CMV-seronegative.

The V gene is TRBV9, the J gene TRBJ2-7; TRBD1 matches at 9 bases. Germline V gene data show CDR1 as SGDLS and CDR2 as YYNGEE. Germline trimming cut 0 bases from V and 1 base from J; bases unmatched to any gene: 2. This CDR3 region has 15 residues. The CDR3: CASSVGGTGSYEQYF. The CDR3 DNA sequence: TGTGCCAGCAGCGTAGGAGGGACAGGGTCCTACGAGCAGTACTTC.

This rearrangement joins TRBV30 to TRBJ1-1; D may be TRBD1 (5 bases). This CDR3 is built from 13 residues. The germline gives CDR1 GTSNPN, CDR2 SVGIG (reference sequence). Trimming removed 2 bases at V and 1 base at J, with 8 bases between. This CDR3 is CAWSYTGNTEAFF. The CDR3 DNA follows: TGTGCCTGGAGTTACACAGGGAACACTGAAGCTTTCTTT.